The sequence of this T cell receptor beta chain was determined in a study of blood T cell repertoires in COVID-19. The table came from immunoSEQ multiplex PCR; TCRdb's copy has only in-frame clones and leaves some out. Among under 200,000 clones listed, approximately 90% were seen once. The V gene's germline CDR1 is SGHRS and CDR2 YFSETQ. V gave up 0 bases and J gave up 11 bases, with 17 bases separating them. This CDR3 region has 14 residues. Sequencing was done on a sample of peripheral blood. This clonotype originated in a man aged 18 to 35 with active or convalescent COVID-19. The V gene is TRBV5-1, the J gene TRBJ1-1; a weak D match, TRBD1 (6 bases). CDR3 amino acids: CASSLEGLDRTAFF. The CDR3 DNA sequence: TGCGCCAGCAGCTTGGAGGGCTTAGACAGGACGGCTTTCTTT.